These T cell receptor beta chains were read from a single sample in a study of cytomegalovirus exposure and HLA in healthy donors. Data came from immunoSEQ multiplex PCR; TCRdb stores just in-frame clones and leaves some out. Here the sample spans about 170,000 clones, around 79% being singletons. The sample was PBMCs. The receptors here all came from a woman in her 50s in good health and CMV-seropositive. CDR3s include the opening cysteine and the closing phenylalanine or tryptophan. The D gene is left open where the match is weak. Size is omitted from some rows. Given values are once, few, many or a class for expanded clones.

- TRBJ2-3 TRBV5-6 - TGTGCCAGCAGCCCCAACAGGGTCTTCACAGATACGCAGTATTTT CASSPNRVFTDTQYF
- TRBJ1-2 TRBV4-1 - TGCGCCAGCAGCCAGCCGCAGGGGTACTATGGCTACACCTTC CASSQPQGYYGYTF
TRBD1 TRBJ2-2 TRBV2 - TGTGCCAGCAGGACCGGGACAGGGGGTACCGGGGAGCTGTTTTTT CASRTGTGGTGELFF
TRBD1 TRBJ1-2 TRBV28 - TGTGCCAGCAGTTCGCTAGGGGGCAATCTCTTTGGCTACACCTTC CASSSLGGNLFGYTF
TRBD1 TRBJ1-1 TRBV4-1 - TGCGCCAGCAGCCTTCCGGGACAGGGCCTTGAAGCTTTCTTT CASSLPGQGLEAFF
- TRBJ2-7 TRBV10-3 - TGTGCCATCAGCCTACAGGAGACCTCCTACGAGCAGTACTTC CAISLQETSYEQYF
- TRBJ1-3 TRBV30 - TGTGCCTGGAGTGCTGGGGCCAGCTCTGGAAACACCATATATTTT CAWSAGASSGNTIYF
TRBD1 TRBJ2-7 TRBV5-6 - TGTGCCAGCAGCTTGGCCGAGTGGGGACAGACCTACGAGCAGTACTTC CASSLAEWGQTYEQYF
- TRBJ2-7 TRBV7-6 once TGTGCCAGCAGCTTAGCCGGGCGGCAGGGAGGCTCCGAGCAGTACTTC CASSLAGRQGGSEQYF
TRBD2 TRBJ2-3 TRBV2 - TGTGCCAGCAGTGAAGGACTAGCGGAGGCAGATACGCAGTATTTT CASSEGLAEADTQYF
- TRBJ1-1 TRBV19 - TGTGCCAGTAGTATGGGTTGGGGGGGTTGGACTGAAGCTTTCTTT CASSMGWGGWTEAFF
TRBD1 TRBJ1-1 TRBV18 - TGTGCCAGCTCGAGGGGACAGGGAGGTGAAGCTTTCTTT CASSRGQGGEAFF
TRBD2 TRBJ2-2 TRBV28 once TGTGCCAGCACTCGTAGCGGGGGGGCCAACACCGGGGAGCTGTTTTTT CASTRSGGANTGELFF
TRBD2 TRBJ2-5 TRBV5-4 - TGTGCCAGCAGCTTGTTAGCGGGAGGGGGAGAGACCCAGTACTTC CASSLLAGGGETQYF
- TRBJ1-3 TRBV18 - TGTGCCAGCTCACCTTTCCCCCTAGGTCCCGGGGGAAACACCATATATTTT CASSPFPLGPGGNTIYF
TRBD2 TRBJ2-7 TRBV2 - TGTGCCAGCAGTAGAGGACTAGCGGGGGGCTCACCTGGCTACGAGCAGTACTTC CASSRGLAGGSPGYEQYF
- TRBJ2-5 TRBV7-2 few TGTGCCAGCAGCTCCGGCCTTCTCGGGTCGACCCAGTACTTC CASSSGLLGSTQYF
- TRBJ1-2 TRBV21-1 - TGTGCCAGCAGCAACAGGCATGGCTACACCTTC CASSNRHGYTF
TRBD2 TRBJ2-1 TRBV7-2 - TGTGCCAGCAGCTTCGGACTAGCGGGAAACAATGAGCAGTTCTTC CASSFGLAGNNEQFF
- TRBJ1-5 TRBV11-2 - TGTGCCAGCAGCTTTGGGGGGGGGTCCAATCAGCCCCAGCATTTT CASSFGGGSNQPQHF
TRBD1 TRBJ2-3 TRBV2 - TGTGCCAGCAGCACGGACAGGGGCTCAGATACGCAGTATTTT CASSTDRGSDTQYF
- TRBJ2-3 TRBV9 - TGTGCCAGCAGCCCATTCGGGATAGCGGCTTCCGGAGATACGCAGTATTTT CASSPFGIAASGDTQYF
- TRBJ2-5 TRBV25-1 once TGTGCCAGCAGTAGGGAGGAGACCCAGTACTTC CASSREETQYF
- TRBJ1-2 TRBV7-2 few TGTGCCAGCAGCTTAAGGGGGAACTATGGCTACACCTTC CASSLRGNYGYTF
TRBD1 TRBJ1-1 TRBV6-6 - TGTGCCAGCAGTTACCAGGGGGACACTGAAGCTTTCTTT CASSYQGDTEAFF
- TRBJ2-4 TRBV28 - TGTGCCAGCAGTATACGGAAAAACATTCAGTACTTC CASSIRKNIQYF
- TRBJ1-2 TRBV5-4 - TGTGCCAGCAGCTTGGACTCAGGGGAGCATGGCTACACCTTC CASSLDSGEHGYTF
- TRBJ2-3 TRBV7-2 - TGTGCCAGCAGCTTAGTGGTCGGGACGCAGTATTTT CASSLVVGTQYF